These 13 T cell receptor beta chains share one sample of origin, sequenced in a study of control samples from healthy donors and cancer patients. Sequenced by immunoSEQ multiplex PCR; TCRdb stores in-frame clones only, minus some. Of tens of thousands of clones listed, around 95% are singletons. Sequencing was done on a sample of blood. The origin of the receptors is a young man in good health.

The chain combines TRBV10-3 with TRBJ2-1; the D gene is possibly TRBD1 (6 bases). The germline gives CDR1 ENHRY, CDR2 SYGVKD. V was pared by 6 bases and J by 4 bases, with 16 bases between. The CDR3 length is 15 residues. The CDR3 bases are TGTGCCATCAGCGAACAGGGACGGGTTTACAATGAGCAGTTCTTC. It is translated as CAISEQGRVYNEQFF.

Here the CDR3 reads CASSWDRGRWAGELFF. CDR3 DNA: TGTGCCAGCAGCTGGGACAGGGGCCGATGGGCCGGGGAGCTGTTTTTT. This sequence joins TRBV5-6 and TRBJ2-2, with 10 bases that match TRBD1. CDR1 and CDR2 from the germline V gene are SGHDT and YYEEEE. The CDR3 sequence is 16 residues long. Germline trimming cut 3 bases from V and 6 bases from J; bases unmatched to any gene: 8. Supplemented by reference TRBV5-6 and TRBJ2-2, the full variable domain reads DAGVTQSPTHLIKTRGQQVTLRCSPKSGHDTVSWYQQALGQGPQFIFQYYEEEERQRGNFPDRFSGHQFPNYSSELNVNALLLGDSALYLCASSWDRGRWAGELFFGEGSRLTVL.

The chain couples TRBV5-6 to TRBJ2-1; 8 nucleotides align to TRBD2. The germline V gene encodes CDR1 SGHDT and CDR2 YYEEEE. Losses at the gene ends were 3 bases for V and 5 bases for J; bases not matched to a gene: 10. This CDR3 spans 16 amino acids. The CDR3 protein is CASSSTGTSRDNEQFF. The CDR3 DNA reads TGTGCCAGCAGCTCCACCGGGACTAGTAGGGACAATGAGCAGTTCTTC.

The rearrangement joins TRBV10-2 to TRBJ2-5; no firm D call. V was trimmed by 0 bases and J by 5 bases, leaving 4 bases between them. The germline CDR1 and CDR2 sequences are WSHSY and SAAADI. The CDR3 consists of 12 residues. The CDR3 here is CASSESMETQYF. The CDR3 coding sequence is TGCGCCAGCAGTGAGTCAATGGAGACCCAGTACTTC.

The chain joins TRBV29-1 to TRBJ1-1; TRBD1 is a possible D gene (5 bases). Germline V lookup: CDR1 SQVTM, CDR2 ANQGSEA. Trimming cost V 4 bases and J 1 base, with 13 bases left between them. There are 14 residues in the CDR3. This CDR3 is CSVGPQGENTEAFF. The CDR3 nucleotides read TGCAGCGTTGGCCCTCAGGGTGAGAACACTGAAGCTTTCTTT.

CDR3 sequence: CASSQDINSNQPQHF. The DNA of the CDR3 is TGTGCCAGCAGCCAAGATATTAATAGCAATCAGCCCCAGCATTTT. This chain uses TRBV3-1 (or the pseudogene TRBV3-2) with TRBJ1-5; D unclear. Trimming removed 0 bases from V and 0 bases from J, with 6 bases in between. Germline assignment: CDR1 LGHDT and CDR2 YNNKEL (reference sequence). The length of the CDR3 is 15 residues.

The J gene is TRBJ2-7, the V gene TRBV5-1, with 7 bases identical to TRBD2. J lost 6 bases, V lost 4 bases, and 10 bases had no gene match. Germline CDR1 and CDR2: SGHRS and YFSETQ. CDR3 length: 14 amino acids. CDR3 region: CASSIGPAGSEQYF. CDR3 sequence (DNA): TGCGCCAGCAGCATTGGGCCAGCGGGATCCGAGCAGTACTTC.

This rearrangement joins TRBV30 to TRBJ1-5; no clear D gene. V gave up 0 bases and J gave up 4 bases, with 7 bases separating them. CDR3 length equals 13 residues. The germline CDR1 and CDR2 sequences are GTSNPN and SVGIG (reference sequence). The CDR3: CAWSVQSNQPQHF. In nucleotides, the CDR3 is TGTGCCTGGAGTGTACAGTCTAATCAGCCCCAGCATTTT.

This chain joins TRBV7-2 and TRBJ2-1; D is unclear. CDR3 size: 14 residues. CDR1 is SGHTA and CDR2 is FQGNSA in the germline V gene. Trimming removed 1 base at V and 4 bases at J, with 8 bases between. The CDR3 loop reads CASSLESSYNEQFF. CDR3 DNA sequence: TGTGCCAGCAGCTTAGAATCTTCGTACAATGAGCAGTTCTTC. Drawing the rest from reference TRBV7-2 and TRBJ2-1, the complete variable domain is GAGVSQSPSNKVTEKGKDVELRCDPISGHTALYWYRQSLGQGLEFLIYFQGNSAPDKSGLPSDRFSAERTGGSVSTLTIQRTQQEDSAVYLCASSLESSYNEQFFGPGTRLTVL.

This chain uses TRBV18 with TRBJ2-5; 12 bases agree with TRBD2. This CDR3 has 15 amino acids. Per germline, CDR1 KGHSH and CDR2 LQKENI. J was trimmed by 4 bases and V by 3 bases; bases with no gene match: 3. CDR3 in amino acids: CASSPMTSGGETQYF. CDR3 coding DNA: TGTGCCAGCTCACCTATGACTAGCGGGGGAGAGACCCAGTACTTC. The variable domain in full, completed from reference TRBV18 and TRBJ2-5, reads NAGVMQNPRHLVRRRGQEARLRCSPMKGHSHVYWYRQLPEEGLKFMVYLQKENIIDESGMPKERFSAEFPKEGPSILRIQQVVRGDSAAYFCASSPMTSGGETQYFGPGTRLLVL.

The chain joins TRBV12-5 to TRBJ2-1, with 8 bases aligning to TRBD1. CDR1 is LGHNT and CDR2 is FRNRAP in the germline V gene. With 7 bases clipped from V and 0 bases from J, the junction kept 5 bases outside the gene matches. The CDR3 spans 15 residues. The CDR3 sequence is CASAPTGGSYNEQFF. The CDR3 DNA sequence: TGTGCTAGTGCCCCCACAGGGGGCTCCTACAATGAGCAGTTCTTC.

The chain joins TRBV6-1 to TRBJ1-5; D gene unclear. CDR3 length equals 15 residues. Germline V gene sequence: CDR1 MNHNS, CDR2 SASEGT. Trimming stripped 2 bases from V and 2 bases from J, with 10 bases between. CDR3 bases: TGTGCCAGCAGTGAAAAGGTTACGGGCAATCAGCCCCAGCATTTT. Translated: CASSEKVTGNQPQHF.

The chain joins TRBV12-3 or TRBV12-4 to TRBJ1-5; D is perhaps TRBD1 (5 bases). Trimming stripped 2 bases from V and 6 bases from J, with 8 bases between. The CDR3 has 13 residues. Here the CDR3 DNA reads TGTGCCAGCAGTTTAAGTGGGGGTCAGCCCCAGCATTTT. This gives the protein CASSLSGGQPQHF.